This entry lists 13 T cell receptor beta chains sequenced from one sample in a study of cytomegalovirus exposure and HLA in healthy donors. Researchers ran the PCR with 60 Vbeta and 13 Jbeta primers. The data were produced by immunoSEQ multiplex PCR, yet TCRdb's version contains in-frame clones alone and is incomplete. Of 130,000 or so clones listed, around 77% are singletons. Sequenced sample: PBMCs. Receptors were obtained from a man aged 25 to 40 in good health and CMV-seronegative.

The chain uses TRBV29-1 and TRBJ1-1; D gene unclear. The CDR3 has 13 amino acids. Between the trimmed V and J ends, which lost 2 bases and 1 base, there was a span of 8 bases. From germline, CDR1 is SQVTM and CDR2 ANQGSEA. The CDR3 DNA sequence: TGCAGCGTTGAACTCGCACAGAACACTGAAGCTTTCTTT. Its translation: CSVELAQNTEAFF.

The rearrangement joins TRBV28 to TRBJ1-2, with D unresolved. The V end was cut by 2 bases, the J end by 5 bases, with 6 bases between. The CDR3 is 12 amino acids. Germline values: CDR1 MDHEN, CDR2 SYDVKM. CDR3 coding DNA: TGTGCCAGCAGTTTAGAAGCGTATGGCTACACCTTC. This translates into CASSLEAYGYTF.

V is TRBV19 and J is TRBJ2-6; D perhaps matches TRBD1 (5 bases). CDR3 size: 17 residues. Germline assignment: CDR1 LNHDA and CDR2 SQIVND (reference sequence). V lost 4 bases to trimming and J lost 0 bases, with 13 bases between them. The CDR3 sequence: CASSRGRRSSGANVLTF. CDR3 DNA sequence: TGTGCCAGTAGTAGGGGCAGGAGAAGCTCTGGGGCCAACGTCCTGACTTTC.

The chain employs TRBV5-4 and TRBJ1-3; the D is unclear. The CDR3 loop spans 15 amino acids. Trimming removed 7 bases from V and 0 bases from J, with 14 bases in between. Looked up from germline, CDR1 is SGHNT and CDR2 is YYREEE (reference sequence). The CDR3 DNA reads TGTGCCAGCTCCTGGGGAGTGAGCTCTGGAAACACCATATATTTT. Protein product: CASSWGVSSGNTIYF.

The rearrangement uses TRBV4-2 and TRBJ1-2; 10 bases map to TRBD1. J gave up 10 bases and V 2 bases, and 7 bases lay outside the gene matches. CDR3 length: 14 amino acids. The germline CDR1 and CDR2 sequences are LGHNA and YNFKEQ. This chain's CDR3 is CASSQIGTGAPYTF. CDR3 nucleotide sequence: TGTGCCAGCAGCCAAATCGGGACAGGGGCCCCCTACACCTTC.

In DNA, the CDR3 is TGTGCCAGCAGTTACCAAGCAGGGAACACTGAAGCTTTCTTT. This codes for CASSYQAGNTEAFF. This chain connects TRBV6-6 to TRBJ1-1; no firm D call. Trimming cost V 2 bases and J 1 base, with 8 bases left between them. The CDR3 spans 14 residues. Germline values: CDR1 MNHNY, CDR2 SVGAGI (reference sequence).

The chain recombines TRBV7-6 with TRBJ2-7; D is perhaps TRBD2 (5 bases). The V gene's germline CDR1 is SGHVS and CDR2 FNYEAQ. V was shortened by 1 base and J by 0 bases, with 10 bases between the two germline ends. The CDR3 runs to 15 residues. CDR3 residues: CASSLDGKASYEQYF. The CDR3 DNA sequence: TGTGCCAGCAGCTTAGACGGGAAAGCCTCCTACGAGCAGTACTTC.

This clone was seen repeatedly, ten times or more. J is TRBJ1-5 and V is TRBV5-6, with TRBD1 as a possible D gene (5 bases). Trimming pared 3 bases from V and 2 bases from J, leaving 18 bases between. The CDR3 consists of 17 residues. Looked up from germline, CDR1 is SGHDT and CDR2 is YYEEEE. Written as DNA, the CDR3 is TGTGCCAGCAGCTCTCACAGTAGGAGGGGCGGCAATCAGCCCCAGCATTTT. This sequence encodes CASSSHSRRGGNQPQHF.

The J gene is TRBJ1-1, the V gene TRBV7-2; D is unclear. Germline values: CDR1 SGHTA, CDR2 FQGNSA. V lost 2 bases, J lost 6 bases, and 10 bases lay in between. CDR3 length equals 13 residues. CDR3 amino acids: CASSLRELAEAFF. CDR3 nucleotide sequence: TGTGCCAGCAGCTTAAGGGAGCTGGCTGAAGCTTTCTTT.

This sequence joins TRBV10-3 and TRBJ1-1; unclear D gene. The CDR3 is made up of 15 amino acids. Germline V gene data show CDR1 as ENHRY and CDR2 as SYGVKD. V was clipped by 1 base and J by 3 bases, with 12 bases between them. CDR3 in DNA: TGTGCCATCAGTGAGTTAAGCCTCATTTACACTGAAGCTTTCTTT. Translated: CAISELSLIYTEAFF.

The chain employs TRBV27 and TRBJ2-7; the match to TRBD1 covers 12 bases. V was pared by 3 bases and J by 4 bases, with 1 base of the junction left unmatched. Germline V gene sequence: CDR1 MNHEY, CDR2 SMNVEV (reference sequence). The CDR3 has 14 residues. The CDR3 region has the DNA TGTGCCAGCAGTTTGGGACAGGGGGCGTACGAGCAGTACTTC. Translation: CASSLGQGAYEQYF.

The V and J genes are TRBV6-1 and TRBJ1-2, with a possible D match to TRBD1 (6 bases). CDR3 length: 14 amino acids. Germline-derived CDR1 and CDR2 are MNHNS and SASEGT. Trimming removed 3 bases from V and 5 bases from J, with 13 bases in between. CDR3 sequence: CASSDVQGLYGYTF. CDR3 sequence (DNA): TGTGCCAGCAGTGATGTTCAGGGGTTGTATGGCTACACCTTC.

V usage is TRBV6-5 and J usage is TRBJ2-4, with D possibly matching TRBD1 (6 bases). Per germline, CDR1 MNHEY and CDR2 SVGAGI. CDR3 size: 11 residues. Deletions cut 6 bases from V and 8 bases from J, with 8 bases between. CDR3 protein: CASSNRDIQYF. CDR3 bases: TGTGCCAGCAGCAACAGGGACATTCAGTACTTC.